This TCR beta chain was sequenced for a study of CD8 T cells in ankylosing spondylitis. Comment on this clonotype: As yet, its antigen is unknown.

Study outcomes and limitations: Some of the motif variants had earlier been found in reactive arthritis patients' fluid and blood. Matched ankylosing spondylitis synovial fluid reportedly contained a significantly enriched population of disease-linked clones.

This CDR3 is built from 15 residues. With 6 bases clipped from V and 4 bases from J, the junction kept 7 bases outside the gene matches. Germline V CDR1 and CDR2: MDHEN, SYDVKM. Quantitative 5'-RACE with molecular barcodes was used to make the TCR beta libraries. TCRdb called the 5' RACE reads again in MiXCR, with one record for every CDR3 protein. The table records 250,000 to 300,000 distinct CDR3 sequences, roughly 20% of them present only once. The sequencing sample was made of blood, either unsorted or a sorted T cell fraction (not recorded which). This chain connects TRBV28 to TRBJ2-2, with 8 bases fitting TRBD1. The TCR comes from a male donor with ankylosing spondylitis or in good health (not recorded which). CDR3 protein: CASRRQGMATGELFF. In nucleotides, the CDR3 is TGTGCCAGCAGGAGACAGGGGATGGCCACCGGGGAGCTGTTTTTT. The full variable domain, its missing parts supplied by reference TRBV28 and TRBJ2-2, is DVKVTQSSRYLVKRTGEKVFLECVQDMDHENMFWYRQDPGLGLRLIYFSYDVKMKEKGDIPEGYSVSREKKERFSLILESASTNQTSMYLCASRRQGMATGELFFGEGSRLTVL.